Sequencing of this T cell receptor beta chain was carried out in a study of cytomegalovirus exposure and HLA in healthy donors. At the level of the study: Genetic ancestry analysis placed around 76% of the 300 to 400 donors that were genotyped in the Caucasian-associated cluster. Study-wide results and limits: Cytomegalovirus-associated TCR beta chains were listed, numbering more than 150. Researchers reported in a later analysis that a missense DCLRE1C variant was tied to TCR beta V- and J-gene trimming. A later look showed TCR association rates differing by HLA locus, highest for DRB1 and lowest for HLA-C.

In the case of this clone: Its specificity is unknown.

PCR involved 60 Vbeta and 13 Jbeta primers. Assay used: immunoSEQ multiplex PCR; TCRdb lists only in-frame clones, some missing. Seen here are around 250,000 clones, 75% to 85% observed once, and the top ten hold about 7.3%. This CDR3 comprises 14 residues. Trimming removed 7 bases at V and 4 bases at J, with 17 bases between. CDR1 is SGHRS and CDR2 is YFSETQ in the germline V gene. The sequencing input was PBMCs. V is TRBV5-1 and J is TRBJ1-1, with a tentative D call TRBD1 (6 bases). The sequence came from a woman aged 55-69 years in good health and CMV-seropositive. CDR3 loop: CASSQGPRATEAFF. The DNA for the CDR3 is TGCGCCAGCTCACAGGGTCCGAGGGCCACTGAAGCTTTCTTT.